The text below deals with one T cell receptor (beta chain). Preparing the TCRbeta library involved the use of unique molecular identifiers. MiXCR, run by TCRdb on the PCR reads, gives a single entry per CDR3 protein. The table records 440,000 or so distinct CDR3 sequences, approximately 11% of them present only once. V dropped 4 bases and J dropped 6; count of bases not matched to a gene: 5. Looked up from germline, CDR1 is GTSNPN and CDR2 is SVGIG (reference sequence). This CDR3 has 14 amino acids. This record belongs to a study of T-cell reconstitution after alpha-beta-depleted transplantation in children.

The sample consisted of PBMCs from the stem cell graft donor, taken from the stem cell graft. The origin of this receptor is a human donor who donated a stem cell graft to a child with acute myeloid leukemia. The chain links TRBV30 to TRBJ2-2, with TRBD2 identical over 10 bases. The CDR3 protein is CAWTSGRWSGELFF. The DNA for the CDR3 is TGTGCCTGGACTAGCGGGAGATGGTCCGGGGAGCTGTTTTTT.